This T cell receptor (beta chain) is from a study of shared clonotypes between healthy human individuals. General observations from the study: The study drew on few donors, limiting represented genetic and exposure-history diversity.

The donors were all Caucasian adults (living in Nashville, Tennessee). The method was immunoSEQ multiplex PCR; TCRdb's version includes in-frame clones alone and lacks a portion of them. This sample yields about 450,000 clones, of which roughly 77% are seen a single time; about 13% belongs to the top ten. The CDR3 runs to 15 residues. V lost 0 bases to trimming and J lost 11 bases, with 19 bases between them. The V gene's germline CDR1 is WNHNN and CDR2 SYGVQD (reference sequence). Remarks on this clone: Its antigen is unidentified.

The clonotype was recovered from a woman in her thirties or forties in good health. Some clones in this sample may be carry-over from other donors' samples. The gene calls are TRBV10-1 and TRBJ2-5; possible D gene TRBD2, 7 bases. The specimen sequenced was PBMCs. As DNA, the CDR3 is TGCGCCAGCAGTGAGTCGGGCGGGGGCTTCGGTGAGCAGTACTTC. Amino acid sequence: CASSESGGGFGEQYF.